This TCR beta chain was captured by sequencing in a study of T-cell reconstitution after alpha-beta-depleted transplantation in children (dated by TCRdb to 2016 to 2017). At the level of the whole study: T-cell immune reconstitution after TCRalphabeta/CD19-depleted allogeneic hematopoietic cell transplantation in children was quantitatively tracked in the study by means of TCR repertoire profiling.

Library creation used PCR. Sequencing used an Illumina HiSeq 2500. TCR library preparation used molecular barcoding, with unique molecular identifiers applied to normalize quantification of the TCRbeta repertoire. TCRdb passed the public sequencing reads through fastp at Q25 and MiXCR, retaining productive beta sequences. Rows are combined by CDR3 protein, so each entry shows the most common genes and DNA. The sample data list about 1,000,000 distinct CDR3 sequences, and around 30% of these were observed just once. The leading ten clones occupy 28% of the sample. This specimen's treatment or condition label, per the study, means: allogeneic hematopoietic cell transplantation with graft depleted of TCRalphabeta T cells and CD19 B cells. The children who served as transplant recipients had been given grafts of TCRalphabeta/CD19-depleted allogeneic hematopoietic cells. About this clonotype: Its antigen has not been determined. No much larger clone is present one base from it, and per-base qualities are unavailable.

Findings and caveats that apply to the study as a whole: The apparently early alphabetaT-cell count recovery about two months after transplant was reportedly dependent on only several hundred rapidly expanded clones derived from non-depleted graft cells. In some patients, the high TCRbeta diversity seen at day 60 was put down to recipient T cells and intrathymic progenitors that had survived conditioning. Hyperexpanded clone frequencies declined over subsequent months; after one year, T-cell counts and TCRbeta diversity were mostly attributed to newly produced T cells.

Specimen: PBMCs, mostly from graft donor cells, collected 360 days after TCRalphabeta/CD19-depleted stem cell transplant. This clonotype was sampled from a boy younger than two who had a stem cell transplant for SCID, so the T cells may come from the graft donor.

The CDR3 has the sequence CSATTTFYEQYF. The sequenced DNA: TGCAGTGCTACGACGACCTTCTACGAGCAGTACTTC. Recombination connected TRBV20-1 to TRBJ2-7, with the D gene not confidently named. The CDR3, from cysteine to phenylalanine, totals 12 residues. Just CDR3 DNA is preserved here, 36 bases in frame from base 1. Based on the germline V gene (reference sequence), the CDR1 and CDR2 sequences are DFQATT and SNEGSKA. Trimming takes 4 bases from V and 3 bases from J, and the germline ends sit 10 bases apart.